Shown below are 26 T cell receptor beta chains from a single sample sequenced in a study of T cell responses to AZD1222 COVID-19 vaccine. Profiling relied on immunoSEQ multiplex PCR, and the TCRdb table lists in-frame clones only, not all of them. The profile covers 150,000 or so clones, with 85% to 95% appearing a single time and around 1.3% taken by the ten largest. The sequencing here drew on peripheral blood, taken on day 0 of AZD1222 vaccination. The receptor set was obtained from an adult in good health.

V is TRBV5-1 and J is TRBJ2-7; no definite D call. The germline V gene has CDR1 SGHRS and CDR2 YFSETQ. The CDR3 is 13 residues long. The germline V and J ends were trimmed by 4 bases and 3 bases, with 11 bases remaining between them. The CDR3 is CASSPLDYYEQYF. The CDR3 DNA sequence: TGCGCCAGCAGCCCCCTAGATTACTACGAGCAGTACTTC.

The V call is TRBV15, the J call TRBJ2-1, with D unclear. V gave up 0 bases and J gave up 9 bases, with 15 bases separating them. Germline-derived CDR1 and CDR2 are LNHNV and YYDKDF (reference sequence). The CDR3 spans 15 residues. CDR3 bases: TGTGCCACCAGCAGAGATTCGGTGGGTAGTGGTGAGCAGTTCTTC. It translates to CATSRDSVGSGEQFF.

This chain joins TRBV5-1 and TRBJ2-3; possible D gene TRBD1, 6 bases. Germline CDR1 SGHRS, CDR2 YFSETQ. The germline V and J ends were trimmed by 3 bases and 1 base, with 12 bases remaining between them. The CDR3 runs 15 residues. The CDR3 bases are TGCGCCAGCAGCTACGGACAGTGGGGCACAGATACGCAGTATTTT. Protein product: CASSYGQWGTDTQYF. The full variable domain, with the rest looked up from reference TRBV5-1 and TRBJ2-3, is KAGVTQTPRYLIKTRGQQVTLSCSPISGHRSVSWYQQTPGQGLQFLFEYFSETQRNKGNFPGRFSGRQFSNSRSEMNVSTLELGDSALYLCASSYGQWGTDTQYFGPGTRLTVL.

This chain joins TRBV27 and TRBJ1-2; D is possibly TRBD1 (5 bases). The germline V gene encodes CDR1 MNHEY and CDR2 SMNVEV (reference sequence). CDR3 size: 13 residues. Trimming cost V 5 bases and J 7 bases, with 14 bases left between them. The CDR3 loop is CASSPRAGGGYTF. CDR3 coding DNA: TGTGCCAGCAGTCCCAGGGCCGGTGGTGGCTACACCTTC.

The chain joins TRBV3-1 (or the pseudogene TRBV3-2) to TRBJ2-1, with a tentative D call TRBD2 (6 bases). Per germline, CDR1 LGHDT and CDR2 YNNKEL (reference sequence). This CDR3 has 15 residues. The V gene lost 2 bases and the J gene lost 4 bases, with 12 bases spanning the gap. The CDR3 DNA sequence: TGTGCCAGCAGCCAACAAGCGGGTCGGTACAATGAGCAGTTCTTC. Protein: CASSQQAGRYNEQFF.

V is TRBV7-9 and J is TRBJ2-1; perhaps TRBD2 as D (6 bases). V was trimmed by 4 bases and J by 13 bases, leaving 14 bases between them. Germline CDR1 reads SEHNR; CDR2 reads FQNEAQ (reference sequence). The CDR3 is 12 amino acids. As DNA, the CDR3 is TGTGCCAGCAGCTCAGACGCCGGGAGACAGTTCTTC. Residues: CASSSDAGRQFF.

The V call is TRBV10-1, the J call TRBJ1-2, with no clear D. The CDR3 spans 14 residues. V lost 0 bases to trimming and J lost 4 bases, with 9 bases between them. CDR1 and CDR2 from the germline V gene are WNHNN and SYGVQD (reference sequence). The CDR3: CASSESAVGYGYTF. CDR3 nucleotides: TGCGCCAGCAGTGAGTCGGCTGTGGGCTATGGCTACACCTTC.

Here the CDR3 reads CASSLSSKGHTPNEQFF. The CDR3 DNA follows: TGTGCCAGCAGTTTATCAAGTAAGGGCCACACACCCAATGAGCAGTTCTTC. V and J are TRBV27 and TRBJ2-1; D uncertain. V lost 0 bases and J 6 bases, leaving 18 bases between the germline ends. This CDR3 contains 17 residues. From germline, CDR1 is MNHEY and CDR2 SMNVEV (reference sequence).

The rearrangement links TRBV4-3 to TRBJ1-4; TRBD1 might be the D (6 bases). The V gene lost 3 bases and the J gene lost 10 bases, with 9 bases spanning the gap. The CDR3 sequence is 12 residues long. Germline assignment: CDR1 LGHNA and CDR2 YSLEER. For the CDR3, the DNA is TGCGCCAGCAGCCAGGGCAGGGGAAAACTGTTTTTT. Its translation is CASSQGRGKLFF.

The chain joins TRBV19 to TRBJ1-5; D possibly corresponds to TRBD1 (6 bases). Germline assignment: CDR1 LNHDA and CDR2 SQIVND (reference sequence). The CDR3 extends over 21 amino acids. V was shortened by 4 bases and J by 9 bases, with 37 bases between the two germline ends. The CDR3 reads CASSTSPLPLFGQSRGGPQHF. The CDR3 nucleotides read TGTGCCAGTAGTACAAGCCCCCTCCCCCTATTTGGACAGTCCAGAGGTGGGCCCCAGCATTTT.

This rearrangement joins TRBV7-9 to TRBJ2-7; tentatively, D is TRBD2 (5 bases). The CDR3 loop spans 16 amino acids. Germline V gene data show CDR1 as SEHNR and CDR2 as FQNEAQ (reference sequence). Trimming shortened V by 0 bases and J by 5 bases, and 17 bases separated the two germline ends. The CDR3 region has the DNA TGTGCCAGCAGCTTAGCGCCCCGGACTCCACCTAACGAGCAGTACTTC. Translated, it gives CASSLAPRTPPNEQYF.

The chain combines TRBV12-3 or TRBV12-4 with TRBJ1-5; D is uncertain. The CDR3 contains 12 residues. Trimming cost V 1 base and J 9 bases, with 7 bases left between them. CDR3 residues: CASSLEGGPQHF. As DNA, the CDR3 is TGTGCCAGCAGTTTAGAGGGAGGGCCCCAGCATTTT.

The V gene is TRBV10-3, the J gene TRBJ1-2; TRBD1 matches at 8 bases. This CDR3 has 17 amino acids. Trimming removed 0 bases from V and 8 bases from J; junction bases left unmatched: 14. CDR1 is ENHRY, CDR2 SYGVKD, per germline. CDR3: CAISESIIGQGLRGYTF. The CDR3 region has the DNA TGTGCCATCAGTGAGTCTATAATCGGACAGGGATTACGGGGCTACACCTTC.

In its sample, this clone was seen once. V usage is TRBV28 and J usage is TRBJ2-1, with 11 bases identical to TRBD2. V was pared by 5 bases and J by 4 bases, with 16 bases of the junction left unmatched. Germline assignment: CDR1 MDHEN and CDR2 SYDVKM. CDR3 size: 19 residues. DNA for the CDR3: TGTGCCAGCAGTGACCGGGGACTAGCGGTCCCAACTGGATACAATGAGCAGTTCTTC. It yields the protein CASSDRGLAVPTGYNEQFF.

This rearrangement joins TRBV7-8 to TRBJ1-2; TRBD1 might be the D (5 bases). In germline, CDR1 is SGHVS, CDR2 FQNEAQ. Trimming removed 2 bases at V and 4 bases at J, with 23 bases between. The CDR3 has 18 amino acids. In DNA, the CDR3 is TGTGCCAGCAGCTTATCCGTGGACCTGGAGGGGCCCGGCTATGGCTACACCTTC. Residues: CASSLSVDLEGPGYGYTF.

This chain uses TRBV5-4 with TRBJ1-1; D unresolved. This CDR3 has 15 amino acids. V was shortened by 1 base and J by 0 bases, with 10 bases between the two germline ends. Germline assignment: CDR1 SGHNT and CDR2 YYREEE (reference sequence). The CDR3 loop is CASSLISDMNTEAFF. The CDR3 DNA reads TGTGCCAGCAGCTTGATTTCAGACATGAACACTGAAGCTTTCTTT.

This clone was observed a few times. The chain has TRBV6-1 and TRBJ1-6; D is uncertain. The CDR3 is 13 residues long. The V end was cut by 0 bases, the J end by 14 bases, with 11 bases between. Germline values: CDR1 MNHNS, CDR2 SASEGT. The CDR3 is CASSEASPGTLHF. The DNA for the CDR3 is TGTGCCAGCAGTGAAGCGAGTCCGGGGACCCTCCACTTT.

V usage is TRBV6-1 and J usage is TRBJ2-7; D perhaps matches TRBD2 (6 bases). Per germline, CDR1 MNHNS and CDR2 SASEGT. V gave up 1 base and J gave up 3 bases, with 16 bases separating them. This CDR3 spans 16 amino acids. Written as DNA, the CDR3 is TGTGCCAGCAGTGAAGTTATTAGCGGAACCATCTACGAGCAGTACTTC. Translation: CASSEVISGTIYEQYF.

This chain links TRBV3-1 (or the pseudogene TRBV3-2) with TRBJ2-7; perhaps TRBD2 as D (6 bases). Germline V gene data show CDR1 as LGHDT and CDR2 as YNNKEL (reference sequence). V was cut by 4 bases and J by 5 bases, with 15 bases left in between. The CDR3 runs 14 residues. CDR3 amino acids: CASSPISWTNEQYF. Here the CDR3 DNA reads TGTGCCAGCAGCCCTATCAGCTGGACTAACGAGCAGTACTTC.

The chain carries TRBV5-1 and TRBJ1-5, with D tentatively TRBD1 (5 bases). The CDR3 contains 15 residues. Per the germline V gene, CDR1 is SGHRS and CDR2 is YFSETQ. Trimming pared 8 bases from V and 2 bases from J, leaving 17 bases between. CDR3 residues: CASRPGEGRNQPQHF. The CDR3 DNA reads TGCGCCAGTAGGCCGGGTGAGGGACGCAATCAGCCCCAGCATTTT. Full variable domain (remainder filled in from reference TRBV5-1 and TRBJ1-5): KAGVTQTPRYLIKTRGQQVTLSCSPISGHRSVSWYQQTPGQGLQFLFEYFSETQRNKGNFPGRFSGRQFSNSRSEMNVSTLELGDSALYLCASRPGEGRNQPQHFGDGTRLSIL.

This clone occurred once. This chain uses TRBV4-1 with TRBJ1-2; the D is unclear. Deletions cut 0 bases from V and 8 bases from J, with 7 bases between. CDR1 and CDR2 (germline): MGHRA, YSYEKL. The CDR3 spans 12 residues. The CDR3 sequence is CASSQEKGGYTF. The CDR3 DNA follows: TGCGCCAGCAGCCAAGAAAAAGGCGGCTACACCTTC.

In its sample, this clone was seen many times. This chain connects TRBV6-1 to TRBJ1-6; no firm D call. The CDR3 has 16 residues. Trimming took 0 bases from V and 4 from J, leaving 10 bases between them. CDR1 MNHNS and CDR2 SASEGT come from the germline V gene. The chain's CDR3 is CASSEAYTDYNSPLHF. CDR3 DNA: TGTGCCAGCAGTGAAGCGTATACGGATTATAATTCACCCCTCCACTTT.

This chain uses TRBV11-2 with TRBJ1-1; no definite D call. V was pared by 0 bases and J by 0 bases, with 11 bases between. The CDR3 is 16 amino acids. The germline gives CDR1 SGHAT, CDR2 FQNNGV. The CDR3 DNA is TGTGCCAGCAGCTTAGATAGGAGGGCGCTGAACACTGAAGCTTTCTTT. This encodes CASSLDRRALNTEAFF.

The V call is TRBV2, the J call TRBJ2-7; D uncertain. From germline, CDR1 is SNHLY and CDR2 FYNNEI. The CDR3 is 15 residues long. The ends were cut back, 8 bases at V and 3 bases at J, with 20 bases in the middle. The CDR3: CASVENWGSSYEQYF. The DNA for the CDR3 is TGTGCCAGCGTTGAAAATTGGGGATCTAGCTACGAGCAGTACTTC.

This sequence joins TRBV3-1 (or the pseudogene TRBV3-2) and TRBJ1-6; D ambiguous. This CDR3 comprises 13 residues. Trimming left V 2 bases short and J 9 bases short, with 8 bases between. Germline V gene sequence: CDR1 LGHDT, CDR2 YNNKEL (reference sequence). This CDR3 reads CASSQPKISPLHF. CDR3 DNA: TGTGCCAGCAGCCAACCGAAAATTTCACCCCTCCACTTT.

The DNA for the CDR3 is TGTGCCAGCAGCTTAGGCGTTGGGCAAGAGACCCAGTACTTC. It yields the protein CASSLGVGQETQYF. This chain links TRBV7-8 with TRBJ2-5; D is undetermined. Germline lookup yields CDR1 SGHVS and CDR2 FQNEAQ. The CDR3 loop spans 14 amino acids. V lost 1 base and J lost 2, with 8 bases in between. Variable domain in full (rest from reference TRBV7-8 and TRBJ2-5): GAGVSQSPRYKVAKRGQDVALRCDPISGHVSLFWYQQALGQGPEFLTYFQNEAQLDKSGLPSDRFFAERPEGSVSTLKIQRTQQEDSAVYLCASSLGVGQETQYFGPGTRLLVL.